Each of the 6 T cell receptor beta chains below was sequenced from the same sample in a study of T cells in Graves' hyperthyroidism and ophthalmopathy. Amplified TCR beta CDR3 regions derived from RNA transcripts. Primed by the HTBI set, a first-round RT-PCR was run on the TCR CDR3. Each CDR3 protein gets one entry after TCRdb re-called the multiplex PCR reads with MiXCR. The sample yields about 420,000 distinct CDR3 sequences, about a sixth seen once. Sequenced material: blood. The origin of the receptors is a woman younger than 35 with Graves' hyperthyroidism.

V and J are TRBV6-2 or TRBV6-3 and TRBJ2-1, with TRBD2 matching 10 bases. This CDR3 contains 16 residues. Trimming took 2 bases from V and 3 from J; bases not matched to a gene: 4. CDR1 is MNHEY, CDR2 SVGEGT, per germline. In nucleotides, the CDR3 is TGTGCCAGCAGTTACGCAGGACTAGCGGACTACAATGAGCAGTTCTTC. As protein: CASSYAGLADYNEQFF.

Comment on this clonotype: With a much larger clone just one base away, this may be a read error. The CDR3 DNA sequence: TGCAGTGCTTCACACACGAACTATGGCTACACCTTC. Protein product: CSASHTNYGYTF. This chain links TRBV20-1 with TRBJ1-2, with unresolved D. The CDR3 is 12 amino acids. CDR1 is DFQATT, CDR2 SNEGSKA, per germline (reference sequence). V was shortened by 5 bases and J by 2 bases, with 9 bases between the two germline ends.

This clonotype has just a few counts. The chain recombines TRBV29-1 with TRBJ1-2; 9 nucleotides line up with TRBD1. V shed 6 bases, J shed 6 bases, and the junction held 14 bases outside the gene matches. The CDR3 consists of 15 residues. The germline V gene encodes CDR1 SQVTM and CDR2 ANQGSEA. The CDR3 nucleotides are TGCAGCGTGGGCGGACCGGGACAGGGTGTTGATGGCTACACCTTC. It encodes CSVGGPGQGVDGYTF.

This clonotype was seen at least ten times. The V gene is TRBV5-1, the J gene TRBJ1-1; D may be TRBD1 (5 bases). This CDR3 is 15 amino acids long. Germline lookup yields CDR1 SGHRS and CDR2 YFSETQ. Trimming shortened V by 4 bases and J by 5 bases, and 18 bases separated the two germline ends. CDR3 sequence reads: CASSVTAGSGTEAFF. In DNA form, the CDR3 reads TGCGCCAGCAGCGTCACCGCAGGGTCGGGAACTGAAGCTTTCTTT.

At least ten counts were recorded for this clonotype. The V gene is TRBV7-6, the J gene TRBJ2-3; 9 bases map to TRBD2. This CDR3 comprises 15 residues. Germline V gene lookup returns CDR1 SGHVS and CDR2 FNYEAQ. The V segment lost 3 bases and the J segment 4 bases; nucleotides outside the gene matches: 5. The CDR3 coding sequence is TGTGCCAGCAGCTTGGGGACTAGCTATGCAGATACGCAGTATTTT. This codes for CASSLGTSYADTQYF.

This clonotype was seen a few times. This sequence joins TRBV6-1 and TRBJ2-5; 9 nucleotides agree with TRBD1. V shed 5 bases and J 4 bases; nucleotides not matched to a gene: 5. In germline, CDR1 is MNHNS, CDR2 SASEGT. The CDR3 totals 14 residues. As DNA, the CDR3 is TGTGCCAGCAGTAGGGACAGGGTCTCAGAGACCCAGTACTTC. Encoded protein: CASSRDRVSETQYF.